The clone carrying this T cell receptor beta chain was recorded a few times. The target antigen is unknown. The data derive from a study of T-cell memory formation after mild COVID-19. Study background: TCR clusters largely stayed donor specific.

The J segment lost 5 bases and the V segment lost 4 bases, leaving 9 bases of the junction unmatched. The germline V gene has CDR1 MNHEY and CDR2 SVGAGI. This CDR3 is built from 15 residues. Researchers used 5'RACE with constant-segment primers to make TCR alpha and TCR beta cDNA libraries that carry sample barcodes and UMIs. TCRdb used MiXCR to reprocess the 5' RACE reads, holding one entry per CDR3 protein. The data show over 400,000 distinct CDR3 sequences, 23% seen once. General study results and limits: Largely, contracting CD4+ clones fell within CM and EM, and contracting CD8+ clones within EMRA.

The V and J genes are TRBV6-5 and TRBJ2-3; the match to TRBD2 covers 7 bases. The TCR comes from an adult woman who had mild COVID-19 (a few samples of this study predate the infection). Cell type and time point are not known. Sequencing was carried out using PBMCs or a T cell subset sorted from them (not recorded which). This CDR3 is CASSFRAGVGDTQYF. CDR3 DNA sequence: TGTGCCAGCAGTTTTCGGGCGGGAGTAGGAGATACGCAGTATTTT.